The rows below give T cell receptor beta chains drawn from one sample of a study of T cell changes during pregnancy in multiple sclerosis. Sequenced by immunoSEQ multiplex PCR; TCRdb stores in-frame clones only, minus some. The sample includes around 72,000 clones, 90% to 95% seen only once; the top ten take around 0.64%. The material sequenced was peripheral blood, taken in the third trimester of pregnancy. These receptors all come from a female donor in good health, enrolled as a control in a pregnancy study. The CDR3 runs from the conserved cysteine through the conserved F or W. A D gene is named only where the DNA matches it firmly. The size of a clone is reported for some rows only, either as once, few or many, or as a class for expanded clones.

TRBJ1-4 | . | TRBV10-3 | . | TGTGCCATCAGTGAGTACAGTCGGGGAGCAACTAATGAAAAACTGTTTTTT | CAISEYSRGATNEKLFF
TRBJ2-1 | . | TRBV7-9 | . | TGTGCCAGCAGCGATCTGAACTGGAATGAGCAGTTCTTC | CASSDLNWNEQFF
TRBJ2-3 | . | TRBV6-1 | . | TGTGCCAGCAGTGAAGGTGTTAGCGGCACAGATACGCAGTATTTT | CASSEGVSGTDTQYF
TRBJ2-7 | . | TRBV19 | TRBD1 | TGTGCCAGTAGTATGGGGACAGGGGCCTCTTACGAGCAGTACTTC | CASSMGTGASYEQYF
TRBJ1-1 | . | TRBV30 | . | TGTGCCTGGAGTGTACCTCAGGGCGGGATGATGAACACTGAAGCTTTCTTT | CAWSVPQGGMMNTEAFF
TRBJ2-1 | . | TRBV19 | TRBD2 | TGTGCCAGTAGTCCCCGGGGTAGCGGGGGGGCAGCCTACAATGAGCAGTTCTTC | CASSPRGSGGAAYNEQFF
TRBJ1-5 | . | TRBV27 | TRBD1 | TGTGCCAGCAGCCGGGGACAGGGGGTGATTAGCAATCAGCCCCAGCATTTT | CASSRGQGVISNQPQHF
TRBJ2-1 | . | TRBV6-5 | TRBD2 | TGTGCCAGCACCAACGGGGCTAGCGGGCAGTTCTTC | CASTNGASGQFF
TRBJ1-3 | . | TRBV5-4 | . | TGTGCCAGCAGCGGGACAACAGGAGGAAACACCATATATTTT | CASSGTTGGNTIYF
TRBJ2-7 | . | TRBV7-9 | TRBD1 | TGTGCCAGCAGCCTAACAGGGGACGAGCAGTACTTC | CASSLTGDEQYF
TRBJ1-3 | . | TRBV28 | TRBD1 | TGTGCCAGCAGTGAACCGGGACAGGGGACCTCTGGAAACACCATATATTTT | CASSEPGQGTSGNTIYF
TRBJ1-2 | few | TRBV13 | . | TGTGCCAGCAGCTTAGACAGGGAGATTTATGGCTACACCTTC | CASSLDREIYGYTF
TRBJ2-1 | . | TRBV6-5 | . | TGTGCCAGCAGTTACTCGACTGCAAGCTCCTACAATGAGCAGTTCTTC | CASSYSTASSYNEQFF
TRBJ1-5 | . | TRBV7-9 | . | TGTGCCAGCAGCTTAGCCGCGAACAGGGACAATCAGCCCCAGCATTTT | CASSLAANRDNQPQHF
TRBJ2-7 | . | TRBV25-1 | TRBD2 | TGTGCCAGCTCGCAGACTAGCGGGAGAAGGTACGAGCAGTACTTC | CASSQTSGRRYEQYF
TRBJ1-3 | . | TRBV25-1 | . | TGTGCCAGCACGGTGGGGGGGACCGGAAACACCATATATTTT | CASTVGGTGNTIYF
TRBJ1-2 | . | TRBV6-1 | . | TGTGCCAGCACTTCAGGCGGGACGGTTTATGGCTACACCTTC | CASTSGGTVYGYTF
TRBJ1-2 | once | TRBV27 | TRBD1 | TGTGCCAGCAGTCATGGACAGGGGGTCCTTAGTAACTATGGCTACACCTTC | CASSHGQGVLSNYGYTF
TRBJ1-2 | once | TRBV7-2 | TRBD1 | TGTGCCAGCAGCCCGACAGGGACGTCTGGCTACACCTTC | CASSPTGTSGYTF
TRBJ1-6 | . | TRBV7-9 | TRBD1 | TGTGCCAGCAGCTTAGGGAACAGGGGGGACCTTAATTCACCCCTCCACTTT | CASSLGNRGDLNSPLHF
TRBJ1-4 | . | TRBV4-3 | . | TGCGCCAGCAGCCAAGATTTTTTACTTGCAACTAATGAAAAACTGTTTTTT | CASSQDFLLATNEKLFF